The 19 T cell receptor beta chains below come from one sample, sequenced in a study of blood T cells in healthy people across ages. Primed by a sample-barcoded 5' primer and a J-beta primer mix, a second PCR proceeded for roughly 7 to 12 cycles. TCRdb recomputed calls from the 5' RACE reads with MiXCR, one row per CDR3 protein. The profile shows under 1,000,000 distinct CDR3 sequences, 35% to 50% of them singletons. Sample: blood. Every receptor here comes from a man at least 80 years old in good health.

For this clonotype: A read error may explain this, as a much larger clone is one base away. The chain couples TRBV29-1 to TRBJ2-7; D perhaps matches TRBD2 (7 bases). Germline V gene sequence: CDR1 SQVTM, CDR2 ANQGSEA. The CDR3 length is 15 residues. This CDR3 reads CSAEGGGLPGREQYF. In DNA, the CDR3 is TGCAGCGCTGAAGGAGGGGGACTCCCCGGGAGGGAGCAGTACTTC.

In this sample, this clonotype turned up a few times. The chain links TRBV4-3 to TRBJ2-5, with a tentative D call TRBD1 (7 bases). This CDR3 contains 15 residues. Looked up from germline, CDR1 is LGHNA and CDR2 is YSLEER. V was pared by 0 bases and J by 5 bases, with 13 bases between. The CDR3 spells CASSQEGSGGETQYF. The CDR3 DNA sequence: TGCGCCAGCAGCCAAGAAGGCTCAGGGGGGGAGACCCAGTACTTC.

This chain's CDR3 is CASSLSWGKNEQFF. The CDR3 region has the DNA TGTGCCAGCAGCTTATCGTGGGGAAAGAATGAGCAGTTCTTC. The rearrangement uses TRBV7-9 and TRBJ2-1; D is ambiguous. V gave up 2 bases and J gave up 7 bases, with 12 bases separating them. The CDR3 totals 14 residues. Germline V gene sequence: CDR1 SEHNR, CDR2 FQNEAQ (reference sequence). Full variable domain (remainder filled in from reference TRBV7-9 and TRBJ2-1): DTGVSQNPRHKITKRGQNVTFRCDPISEHNRLYWYRQTLGQGPEFLTYFQNEAQLEKSRLLSDRFSAERPKGSFSTLEIQRTEQGDSAMYLCASSLSWGKNEQFFGPGTRLTVL.

This clonotype was observed a handful of times. This rearrangement joins TRBV6-2 or TRBV6-3 to TRBJ2-5; 11 bases align to TRBD2. The germline CDR1 and CDR2 sequences are MNHEY and SVGEGT. This CDR3 is 16 amino acids long. The V and J ends lost 5 bases and 5 bases, in that order; junction bases with no gene match: 10. CDR3 amino acids: CASSIAGGPGYETQYF. CDR3 DNA: TGTGCCAGCAGTATAGCGGGAGGGCCTGGGTATGAGACCCAGTACTTC.

This chain connects TRBV20-1 to TRBJ1-2; 10 bases agree with TRBD1. The length of the CDR3 is 16 residues. Per the germline V gene, CDR1 is DFQATT and CDR2 is SNEGSKA (reference sequence). J gave up 4 bases and V 4 bases, and 12 bases lay outside the gene matches. CDR3 nucleotides: TGCAGTGCTACAACAACCGGGACAGGGGCCGTCTATGGCTACACCTTC. It specifies CSATTTGTGAVYGYTF.

The chain combines TRBV20-1 with TRBJ2-5; 7 positions agree with TRBD1. The CDR3 runs to 13 residues. V lost 8 bases and J lost 0; bases outside the gene matches: 6. Germline loops: CDR1 DFQATT, CDR2 SNEGSKA (reference sequence). CDR3 sequence reads: CSSLGTDQETQYF. CDR3 bases: TGCAGTTCCCTCGGGACAGACCAAGAGACCCAGTACTTC.

The chain combines TRBV20-1 with TRBJ1-4; TRBD1 is a possible D gene (5 bases). The V gene lost 4 bases and the J gene lost 4 bases, with 25 bases spanning the gap. Germline CDR1 reads DFQATT; CDR2 reads SNEGSKA (reference sequence). This CDR3 is 18 amino acids long. The CDR3 DNA reads as TGCAGTGCTACGCCAAGCCGCCGGGACCTTCTCAATAATGAAAAACTGTTTTTT. This encodes CSATPSRRDLLNNEKLFF.

The chain employs TRBV3-1 and TRBJ2-1; 10 nucleotides agree with TRBD2. Germline CDR1 LGHDT, CDR2 YNNKEL (reference sequence). The CDR3 has 17 amino acids. The trim removed 4 bases at V and 0 bases at J, leaving 6 bases unmatched. The CDR3 loop reads CASSRFSSGSSYNEQFF. CDR3 in DNA: TGTGCCAGCAGCCGATTCTCTAGCGGGAGCTCCTACAATGAGCAGTTCTTC.

The rearrangement joins TRBV20-1 to TRBJ2-5, with 8 bases that match TRBD1. TRBJ2-1 matches the DNA end more closely, so the J call is doubtful. Germline V gene sequence: CDR1 DFQATT, CDR2 SNEGSKA (reference sequence). The CDR3 consists of 16 residues. CDR3 protein: CSARDIRTGLQETQFF. In DNA, the CDR3 is TGCAGTGCTAGAGATATTCGGACAGGGCTCCAAGAGACCCAGTTCTTC.

The sample holds a few counts of this clonotype. The chain combines TRBV20-1 with TRBJ2-1; 12 bases are a match to TRBD2. V lost 0 bases, J lost 4 bases, and 1 base stayed unmatched. CDR1 and CDR2 (germline): DFQATT, SNEGSKA (reference sequence). This CDR3 is 15 amino acids long. The chain's CDR3 is CSARETSGGYNEQFF. For the CDR3, the DNA is TGCAGTGCTAGAGAAACTAGCGGGGGGTACAATGAGCAGTTCTTC.

The chain uses TRBV7-7 and TRBJ2-5, with TRBD2 as a possible D gene (5 bases). V lost 5 bases and J lost 2, with 15 bases in between. The CDR3 runs to 15 residues. Germline V gives CDR1 SSHAT, CDR2 FNYEAQ (reference sequence). This CDR3 reads CASSMGTRNQETQYF. DNA for the CDR3: TGTGCCAGCAGCATGGGCACTAGAAATCAAGAGACCCAGTACTTC.

Many counts were recorded for this clonotype. The chain employs TRBV28 and TRBJ2-1; 10 bases align to TRBD2. CDR1 and CDR2 (germline): MDHEN, SYDVKM. The V gene end was trimmed by 5 bases and the J gene end by 3 bases; junction bases not matched to a gene: 7. This CDR3 spans 16 amino acids. Here the CDR3 DNA reads TGTGCCAGCAGTCCAACCACTAGCGGGAACTACAATGAGCAGTTCTTC. This encodes CASSPTTSGNYNEQFF.

The rearrangement joins TRBV7-2 to TRBJ2-5; TRBD2 matches 13 bases. With V trimmed by 5 bases and J by 13 bases, 16 bases remained unmatched. The germline V gene encodes CDR1 SGHTA and CDR2 FQGNSA. There are 16 residues in the CDR3. DNA for the CDR3: TGTGCCAGCAGCACAGGGACTAGCGGGGTGGCCTACGAGCGGTACTTC. Residues: CASSTGTSGVAYERYF.

A word on this clonotype: This may be a read error: a much more frequent sequence differs by one nucleotide. The chain uses TRBV20-1 and TRBJ1-1; no clear D gene. Trimming took 6 bases from V and 7 from J, leaving 9 bases between them. Per germline, CDR1 DFQATT and CDR2 SNEGSKA (reference sequence). This CDR3 region has 10 residues. In nucleotides, the CDR3 is TGCAGTGCAGGGTGGGTTGAAGCTTTCTTT. Its protein is CSAGWVEAFF.

V and J are TRBV20-1 and TRBJ2-1; TRBD2 matches 11 bases. Trimming at V came to 3 bases and at J to 8 bases, leaving 12 bases not matched to a gene. Germline V gene sequence: CDR1 DFQATT, CDR2 SNEGSKA (reference sequence). The CDR3 has 16 amino acids. The CDR3 region is CSARALAGGVGYEQFF. CDR3 sequence (DNA): TGCAGTGCTAGGGCTCTAGCGGGAGGAGTTGGGTATGAGCAGTTCTTC.

This clonotype was seen more than once but under ten times. The J gene is TRBJ1-5, the V gene TRBV6-5, with D hard to call. The CDR3 covers 15 residues. CDR1 and CDR2 from the germline V gene are MNHEY and SVGAGI. The V end lost 6 bases, the J end lost 1 base, and 13 bases lay between the germline ends. CDR3 coding DNA: TGTGCCAGCAGACCCGGATTCTCGAGCAATCAGCCCCAGCATTTT. Its translation: CASRPGFSSNQPQHF.

The chain has TRBV9 and TRBJ2-7, with TRBD1 as a possible D gene (6 bases). The V end was cut by 5 bases, the J end by 2 bases, with 17 bases between. Germline CDR1 SGDLS, CDR2 YYNGEE. The CDR3 covers 15 residues. CDR3 in amino acids: CASSATGWEPYEQYF. The DNA of the CDR3 is TGTGCCAGCAGTGCTACAGGGTGGGAACCCTACGAGCAGTACTTC. Drawing the rest from reference TRBV9 and TRBJ2-7, the complete variable domain is DSGVTQTPKHLITATGQRVTLRCSPRSGDLSVYWYQQSLDQGLQFLIQYYNGEERAKGNILERFSAQQFPDLHSELNLSSLELGDSALYFCASSATGWEPYEQYFGPGTRLTVT.

V and J are TRBV20-1 and TRBJ1-4, with no clear D. Looked up from germline, CDR1 is DFQATT and CDR2 is SNEGSKA (reference sequence). The CDR3 runs to 14 residues. V lost 6 bases, J lost 3 bases, and 14 bases lay in between. For the CDR3, the DNA is TGCAGTGCAACGGCGGACCCGTCTAATGAAAAACTGTTTTTT. This encodes CSATADPSNEKLFF.

This chain links TRBV2 with TRBJ1-6; D might be TRBD1 (5 bases). Looked up from germline, CDR1 is SNHLY and CDR2 is FYNNEI. Trimming left V 6 bases short and J 4 bases short, with 13 bases between. CDR3 length: 15 amino acids. CDR3 sequence reads: CASRPQGGYNSPLHF. The CDR3 bases are TGTGCCAGCAGACCCCAGGGAGGATATAATTCACCCCTCCACTTT.